These 12 T cell receptor beta chains originate from one sample sequenced in a study of human T cells and chemical hapten exposure. TCRdb re-called the RACE reads with MiXCR, one entry per CDR3 protein. Of 40,000 or so distinct CDR3 sequences detected, over 3.5% appear once; the ten largest clones hold over 25%. This sample's time point: patch test 1, 2 weeks after DPC sensitization. Noted treatment: therapeutic diphenylcyclopropenone sensitization with weekly scalp DPC. Whole blood, unfractionated, served as the material for total RNA extraction. The material sequenced was whole blood, taken in connection with sensitization to the hapten diphenylcyclopropenone (DPC). The receptor set was obtained from a man aged 45 to 65 with alopecia areata. Some clones in this sample may be carry-over from other donors' samples.

This clonotype was picked up many times. The V call is TRBV7-2, the J call TRBJ2-5; D call uncertain. Trimming removed 2 bases at V and 5 bases at J, with 15 bases between. The CDR3 is made up of 15 amino acids. Germline CDR1 is SGHTA and CDR2 is FQGNSA. This CDR3 reads CASSLFGPPGETQYF. The CDR3 DNA is TGTGCCAGCAGCTTATTCGGGCCCCCTGGGGAGACCCAGTACTTC.

This clonotype was seen ten or more times. The chain has TRBV28 and TRBJ1-2; TRBD1 matches 9 bases. Germline assignment: CDR1 MDHEN and CDR2 SYDVKM. With 6 bases clipped from V and 3 bases from J, the junction kept 5 bases outside the gene matches. The CDR3 runs 14 residues. The CDR3 nucleotides read TGTGCCAGCAGCATTCGGACAGGGGACTATGGCTACACCTTC. It yields the protein CASSIRTGDYGYTF.

This clonotype was found many times. The chain couples TRBV2 to TRBJ2-3, with TRBD1 as a possible D gene (6 bases). V shed 9 bases and J shed 1 base, with 14 bases lying between them. The CDR3 is made up of 14 amino acids. The germline V gene has CDR1 SNHLY and CDR2 FYNNEI. Here the CDR3 DNA reads TGTGCCAGTCACCGGGACATACGCACAGATACGCAGTATTTT. Protein sequence: CASHRDIRTDTQYF.

This clonotype was recorded at least ten times. One end of the junction varies from germline; a read error may be responsible. The V and J genes are TRBV6-1 and TRBJ1-2; TRBD1 is a possible D gene (5 bases). This CDR3 is 14 amino acids long. CDR1 is MNHNS and CDR2 is SASEGT in the germline V gene. This chain's CDR3 is CASTEGHINYGYTF. In DNA, the CDR3 is TGTGCCAGCACTGAAGGACACATAAACTATGGCTACACCTTC.

The table lists this clonotype with many counts. This chain connects TRBV2 to TRBJ2-3, with TRBD2 identical over 15 bases. Per the germline V gene, CDR1 is SNHLY and CDR2 is FYNNEI. The CDR3 covers 16 residues. The junction had 6 bases not matched to a gene; V was cut back by 0 bases and J by 11 bases. CDR3 nucleotide sequence: TGTGCCAGCAGTGAAGCCCCTGGACTAGCGGGAGGGTTGCAGTATTTT. Translation: CASSEAPGLAGGLQYF.

This clonotype was counted many times. The chain joins TRBV10-3 to TRBJ2-1; TRBD2 might be the D (5 bases). V lost 10 bases to trimming and J lost 6 bases, with 13 bases between them. Per germline, CDR1 ENHRY and CDR2 SYGVKD. This CDR3 region has 12 residues. The CDR3 DNA follows: TGTGCCACCCTCCCTGAGGGCAATGAGCAGTTCTTC. Protein sequence: CATLPEGNEQFF.

This clonotype has ten or more counts. This chain connects TRBV20-1 to TRBJ1-1; no clear D. V lost 4 bases to trimming and J lost 0 bases, with 3 bases between them. The V gene's germline CDR1 is DFQATT and CDR2 SNEGSKA (reference sequence). The CDR3 has 11 residues. In DNA form, the CDR3 reads TGCAGTGCTAAAATGAACACTGAAGCTTTCTTT. This gives the protein CSAKMNTEAFF.

At least ten counts were recorded for this clonotype. The CDR3 DNA follows: TGCGCCAGCAGCCAGTTTGGTGGGACAGGGGGTAACGAGCAGTACTTC. It encodes CASSQFGGTGGNEQYF. This chain uses TRBV4-1 with TRBJ2-7; 11 bases are a match to TRBD1. The germline CDR1 and CDR2 sequences are MGHRA and YSYEKL. After removal of 3 bases from V and 5 bases from J, the junction contained 9 bases not matched to a gene. CDR3 length: 16 residues.

In this sample, this clonotype turned up many times. This chain uses TRBV20-1 with TRBJ2-1; 9 bases agree with TRBD2. The junction had 6 bases not matched to a gene; V was cut back by 2 bases and J by 4 bases. Germline V gene sequence: CDR1 DFQATT, CDR2 SNEGSKA (reference sequence). This CDR3 contains 15 residues. CDR3 loop: CSARNSGSPYNEQFF. DNA of the CDR3: TGCAGTGCTAGAAATAGCGGGAGTCCGTACAATGAGCAGTTCTTC.

Many counts were recorded for this clonotype. V and J are TRBV3-1 and TRBJ2-6; maybe TRBD1 (7 bases). V was trimmed by 0 bases and J by 1 base, leaving 16 bases between them. The CDR3 loop spans 19 amino acids. Germline V CDR1 and CDR2: LGHDT, YNNKEL (reference sequence). The chain's CDR3 is CASSQDIQGGISGANVLTF. The CDR3 DNA is TGTGCCAGCAGCCAAGATATCCAGGGGGGAATTTCTGGGGCCAACGTCCTGACTTTC.

This clonotype was detected ten times or more. V is TRBV7-2 and J is TRBJ2-3; possibly TRBD2 for D (5 bases). The germline gives CDR1 SGHTA, CDR2 FQGNSA. This CDR3 is built from 13 residues. V lost 8 bases, J lost 11 bases, and 20 bases lay in between. The CDR3 nucleotides are TGTGCCAGCTCATATGATCAAGGAGGTGGGCAGTATTTT. Encoded protein: CASSYDQGGGQYF.

Many counts were recorded for this clonotype. The chain employs TRBV6-1 and TRBJ2-6; D gene ambiguous. The germline CDR1 and CDR2 sequences are MNHNS and SASEGT. V was shortened by 1 base and J by 1 base, with 20 bases between the two germline ends. The CDR3 length is 20 residues. CDR3 sequence (DNA): TGTGCCAGCAGTGAAGGATGGGAATTATGGACCGGATCTGGGGCCAACGTCCTGACTTTC. Protein sequence: CASSEGWELWTGSGANVLTF.